The next 13 T cell receptor beta chains were all read from a single sample in a study of cytomegalovirus exposure and HLA in healthy donors (dated by TCRdb to 2015 to 2018). The receptor library was made with the immunoSEQ multiplex PCR assay. For the multiplex PCR, a mixture combining 60 forward primers for TCR Vbeta segments and 13 reverse primers for TCR Jbeta segments was used. TCRdb provides this immuneACCESS table in a form limited to in-frame rearrangements. Some clones are lacking; in checked studies, under half of them reflect an unresolved V gene, and why the rest are absent is not known. The sample table lists approximately 89,000 clones, approximately 76% of them with a count of one. The leading ten clones occupy 10% of the sample. The sample consisted of PBMCs. The receptor source for this set is a man younger than 45 in good health and CMV-seropositive.

The V gene is TRBV6-5, the J gene TRBJ1-2; 8 bases match TRBD1. Germline lookup yields CDR1 MNHEY and CDR2 SVGAGI. The CDR3 totals 16 residues. Trimming at V came to 0 bases and at J to 4 bases, leaving 7 bases not matched to a gene. This CDR3 is CASSYSTTGEFYGYTF. CDR3 sequence (DNA): TGTGCCAGCAGTTACTCGACGACAGGGGAATTCTATGGCTACACCTTC.

This clone has at least ten counts. This chain uses TRBV6-4 with TRBJ2-3; D gene ambiguous. The CDR3 runs to 12 residues. V was shortened by 4 bases and J by 2 bases, with 4 bases between the two germline ends. The germline gives CDR1 MRHNA, CDR2 SNTAGT. The CDR3 nucleotides read TGTGCCAGCAGTGTCCTCACAGATACGCAGTATTTT. Translated, it gives CASSVLTDTQYF.

The chain joins TRBV30 to TRBJ2-4, with D maybe TRBD1 (5 bases). This CDR3 is built from 16 residues. CDR1 and CDR2 from the germline V gene are GTSNPN and SVGIG (reference sequence). With 0 bases removed from V and 3 bases from J, the gap between germline ends came to 15 bases. The CDR3 DNA reads as TGTGCCTGGAGTGTAGAGATAGGGGTGGGCAAAAACATTCAGTACTTC. It codes for CAWSVEIGVGKNIQYF.

The CDR3 bases are TGTGCCAGCAGCTTAGTAGGGGGCCGGGTCGAGCAGTACTTC. Its translation is CASSLVGGRVEQYF. The V gene is TRBV7-9, the J gene TRBJ2-7; 7 positions agree with TRBD1. The germline V gene has CDR1 SEHNR and CDR2 FQNEAQ (reference sequence). The V and J ends lost 1 base and 6 bases, in that order; junction bases with no gene match: 6. CDR3 length equals 14 residues.

This chain connects TRBV14 to TRBJ2-1, with 8 bases lining up with TRBD2. The CDR3 runs to 16 residues. V was clipped by 2 bases and J by 1 base; unmatched bases: 4. CDR1 and CDR2 (germline): SGHDN, FVKESK. The CDR3 sequence is CASSQIAGSSYNEQFF. CDR3 DNA: TGTGCCAGCAGCCAAATAGCGGGGTCTTCCTACAATGAGCAGTTCTTC.

The V gene is TRBV5-7, the J gene TRBJ1-2, with 7 bases matching TRBD1. TRBV5-7 carries the ORF label, with uncertain function. Trimming at V came to 4 bases and at J to 3 bases, leaving 6 bases not matched to a gene. This CDR3 is built from 14 residues. The CDR3 DNA reads TGTGCCAGCAGCCCCACAGGGGCCTACTATGGCTACACCTTC. It translates to CASSPTGAYYGYTF.

This chain joins TRBV4-1 and TRBJ1-6, with 9 nucleotides matching TRBD1. J gave up 4 bases and V 3 bases, and 1 base lay outside the gene matches. Germline V lookup: CDR1 MGHRA, CDR2 YSYEKL. CDR3 length: 15 residues. The CDR3 is CASSQDRGYNSPLHF. The DNA of the CDR3 is TGCGCCAGCAGCCAGGACAGGGGATATAATTCACCCCTCCACTTT.

The rearrangement joins TRBV29-1 to TRBJ2-7; 9 nucleotides align to TRBD1. Germline values: CDR1 SQVTM, CDR2 ANQGSEA. CDR3 length equals 13 residues. V was pared by 7 bases and J by 5 bases, with 9 bases of the junction left unmatched. CDR3 nucleotides: TGCAGCGGAGGAACGGGGACAGGGAACGAGCAGTACTTC. As protein: CSGGTGTGNEQYF.

V is TRBV28 and J is TRBJ1-6; D gene unclear. The germline gives CDR1 MDHEN, CDR2 SYDVKM. Trimming shortened V by 5 bases and J by 7 bases, and 6 bases separated the two germline ends. The CDR3 runs to 12 residues. CDR3 protein: CASSPRNSPLHF. The CDR3 coding sequence is TGTGCCAGCAGTCCCCGGAATTCACCCCTCCACTTT.

The CDR3 region has the DNA TGCAGCTCTACCGGCAGGGAAGGAACTGAAGCTTTCTTT. This encodes CSSTGREGTEAFF. The chain carries TRBV29-1 and TRBJ1-1; tentatively, D is TRBD1 (5 bases). Per germline, CDR1 SQVTM and CDR2 ANQGSEA. The length of the CDR3 is 13 residues. V dropped 8 bases and J dropped 5 bases, with 18 bases sitting between them.

The chain uses TRBV29-1 and TRBJ1-2, with D perhaps matching TRBD1 (6 bases). V was pared by 4 bases and J by 3 bases, with 21 bases between. Looked up from germline, CDR1 is SQVTM and CDR2 is ANQGSEA. CDR3 length: 16 amino acids. CDR3 loop: CSVVLTGGAVDYGYTF. CDR3 DNA: TGCAGCGTTGTTTTAACGGGGGGGGCGGTCGACTATGGCTACACCTTC.

This clone was seen a single time. Distinct nucleotide sequences in the sample also encode this CDR3. The chain is built from TRBV5-1 and TRBJ2-5; TRBD1 agrees at 7 bases. V trimming: 4 bases; J trimming: 4 bases; junction bases outside the gene matches: 7. The germline V gene encodes CDR1 SGHRS and CDR2 YFSETQ. The CDR3 has 14 amino acids. The CDR3 protein is CASSKQGLRETQYF. The CDR3 coding sequence is TGCGCCAGCAGCAAACAGGGGCTTAGAGAGACCCAGTACTTC.

Many counts were recorded for this clone. This rearrangement joins TRBV6-1 to TRBJ1-6; 10 nucleotides line up with TRBD1. From germline, CDR1 is MNHNS and CDR2 SASEGT. The CDR3 sequence is 13 residues long. J lost 7 bases, V lost 11 bases, and 5 bases had no gene match. For the CDR3, the DNA is TGTGCCGCTGGACAGGGGGAGAATTCACCCCTCCACTTT. It translates to CAAGQGENSPLHF.